The 19 T cell receptor beta chains reported below all come from one sample, sequenced in a study of T cell changes during pregnancy in multiple sclerosis. Profiled with immunoSEQ multiplex PCR; TCRdb holds only in-frame clones, not every one. The sample has some 38,000 clones, around 93% seen once. The sequencing here drew on CD4+ T cells from peripheral blood mononuclear cells, taken in the third trimester of pregnancy. The receptors come from a female donor in good health, enrolled as a control in a pregnancy study.

V usage is TRBV9 and J usage is TRBJ2-7, with a weak D call TRBD2 (6 bases). CDR3 size: 15 residues. From germline, CDR1 is SGDLS and CDR2 YYNGEE. Trimming took 1 base from V and 2 from J, leaving 13 bases between them. The CDR3 loop reads CASSVQDGGTYEQYF. For the CDR3, the DNA is TGTGCCAGCAGCGTACAGGATGGCGGGACCTACGAGCAGTACTTC.

CDR3 in amino acids: CASSRMSGGTEAFF. The CDR3 nucleotides are TGTGCCAGCAGCCGAATGTCAGGGGGCACTGAAGCTTTCTTT. The J gene is TRBJ1-1, the V gene TRBV9; TRBD1 matches at 7 bases. Germline V gives CDR1 SGDLS, CDR2 YYNGEE. The CDR3 is 14 amino acids. The V gene end was trimmed by 4 bases and the J gene end by 4 bases; junction bases not matched to a gene: 7.

J is TRBJ2-1 and V is TRBV6-6; TRBD2 might be the D (6 bases). Germline CDR1 reads MNHNY; CDR2 reads SVGAGI (reference sequence). The CDR3 contains 15 residues. Trimming stripped 6 bases from V and 5 bases from J, with 17 bases between. CDR3 residues: CASRPPGLRNNEQFF. CDR3 bases: TGTGCCAGCAGACCACCGGGACTGAGAAACAATGAGCAGTTCTTC.

V and J are TRBV19 and TRBJ2-4, with 12 bases matching TRBD1. Trimming at V came to 6 bases and at J to 4 bases, leaving 4 bases not matched to a gene. This CDR3 spans 15 amino acids. Looked up from germline, CDR1 is LNHDA and CDR2 is SQIVND (reference sequence). The CDR3 DNA sequence: TGTGCCAGTAGCCCGGGACAGGGGGCAAAAAACATTCAGTACTTC. Residues: CASSPGQGAKNIQYF.

This clone was seen a single time. This chain joins TRBV5-1 and TRBJ2-7; D may be TRBD1 (6 bases). The CDR3 runs to 16 residues. V lost 1 base and J lost 3, with 17 bases in between. Per the germline V gene, CDR1 is SGHRS and CDR2 is YFSETQ. CDR3: CASSLTHGTGFYEQYF. In DNA form, the CDR3 reads TGCGCCAGCAGCTTGACCCACGGAACAGGGTTCTACGAGCAGTACTTC.

This clone appeared a single time. CDR3 sequence: CASSYWPGFTDTQYF. The CDR3 region has the DNA TGTGCCAGCAGTTACTGGCCGGGGTTCACAGATACGCAGTATTTT. The gene calls are TRBV6-6 and TRBJ2-3; D might be TRBD2 (5 bases). Trimming removed 1 base from V and 2 bases from J, with 10 bases in between. The CDR3 runs 15 residues. Germline V CDR1 and CDR2: MNHNY, SVGAGI (reference sequence).

J is TRBJ2-7 and V is TRBV7-9, with 9 bases fitting TRBD2. Germline-derived CDR1 and CDR2 are SEHNR and FQNEAQ (reference sequence). The CDR3 sequence is 13 residues long. The CDR3 DNA sequence: TGTGCAGTCGACCCAGCGGGAGGCTACGAGCAGTACTTC. Amino acid sequence: CAVDPAGGYEQYF.

This chain links TRBV2 with TRBJ1-2; D call uncertain. Deletions cut 5 bases from V and 5 bases from J, with 12 bases between. This CDR3 is built from 13 residues. From germline, CDR1 is SNHLY and CDR2 FYNNEI. CDR3 sequence (DNA): TGTGCCAGCAGTACCGCCGTAGAGTATGGCTACACCTTC. It translates to CASSTAVEYGYTF.

This chain joins TRBV2 and TRBJ2-7, with D possibly being TRBD1 (7 bases). The CDR3 has 14 amino acids. V was cut by 7 bases and J by 6 bases, with 19 bases left in between. Germline loops: CDR1 SNHLY, CDR2 FYNNEI. CDR3 residues: CASNRQGQGGEQYF. The DNA of the CDR3 is TGTGCCAGCAACCGACAGGGCCAGGGGGGCGAGCAGTACTTC.

V usage is TRBV19 and J usage is TRBJ1-3; D uncertain. Germline V gives CDR1 LNHDA, CDR2 SQIVND (reference sequence). V was shortened by 6 bases and J by 0 bases, with 15 bases between the two germline ends. The CDR3 is 16 amino acids. The DNA of the CDR3 is TGTGCCAGTAGCTCGGCAGGCCGATTCTCTGGAAACACCATATATTTT. Translation gives CASSSAGRFSGNTIYF.

The J gene is TRBJ2-7, the V gene TRBV19; 13 bases fit TRBD2. V lost 8 bases to trimming and J lost 2 bases; unmatched junction nucleotides: 3. This CDR3 comprises 14 residues. Germline lookup yields CDR1 LNHDA and CDR2 SQIVND (reference sequence). This CDR3 reads CASQLAGGAYEQYF. Here the CDR3 DNA reads TGTGCCAGTCAACTAGCGGGAGGGGCCTACGAGCAGTACTTC.

The chain uses TRBV18 and TRBJ2-7; TRBD1 aligns across 8 bases. The CDR3 consists of 13 residues. The ends lost 0 bases at V and 6 bases at J; junction bases unmatched: 1. The germline CDR1 and CDR2 sequences are KGHSH and LQKENI. The CDR3 coding sequence is TGTGCCAGCTCACCACCAACAGGGGGCGAGCAGTACTTC. Encoded protein: CASSPPTGGEQYF.

V and J are TRBV7-9 and TRBJ1-5; 7 bases line up with TRBD1. This CDR3 region has 15 residues. V lost 5 bases to trimming and J lost 2 bases; unmatched junction nucleotides: 6. CDR1 SEHNR and CDR2 FQNEAQ come from the germline V gene (reference sequence). The CDR3 nucleotides are TGTGCCAGCAGCCGAGGGGGCGCCGGCAATCAGCCCCAGCATTTT. Its protein product is CASSRGGAGNQPQHF.

This clone was recorded once. The V and J genes are TRBV12-5 and TRBJ2-1; TRBD2 might be the D (6 bases). The CDR3 length is 16 residues. The V end lost 2 bases, the J end lost 10 bases, and 21 bases lay between the germline ends. Germline CDR1 and CDR2: LGHNT and FRNRAP. CDR3 coding DNA: TGTGCTAGTGGTTTGTTGGATCGAGCGGGCAGATCCGAGCAGTTCTTC. Its translation: CASGLLDRAGRSEQFF.

The V gene is TRBV7-2, the J gene TRBJ2-7, with D possibly matching TRBD2 (5 bases). Germline V CDR1 and CDR2: SGHTA, FQGNSA. There are 13 residues in the CDR3. Trimming removed 4 bases from V and 3 bases from J, with 10 bases in between. In nucleotides, the CDR3 is TGTGCCAGCAGCTCCTTTGGACTCTACGAGCAGTACTTC. Encoded protein: CASSSFGLYEQYF.

The J gene is TRBJ1-1, the V gene TRBV7-3; perhaps TRBD1 as D (6 bases). CDR1 is SGHTA and CDR2 is FQGTGA in the germline V gene. The CDR3 is 13 amino acids. V lost 5 bases to trimming and J lost 1 base, with 8 bases between them. The CDR3 coding sequence is TGTGCCAGCAGCACGGGACAGAACACTGAAGCTTTCTTT. Translation gives CASSTGQNTEAFF.

The V gene is TRBV7-9, the J gene TRBJ1-1; D call uncertain. V was trimmed by 3 bases and J by 14 bases, leaving 16 bases between them. Looked up from germline, CDR1 is SEHNR and CDR2 is FQNEAQ (reference sequence). This CDR3 is 12 amino acids long. The CDR3 region has the DNA TGTGCCAGCAGCTTCGAGTTTCCGGTATCCTTCTTT. It translates to CASSFEFPVSFF.

The V and J genes are TRBV29-1 and TRBJ2-3; the match to TRBD1 covers 7 bases. The CDR3 totals 13 residues. V was pared by 6 bases and J by 7 bases, with 10 bases of the junction left unmatched. Germline V gene lookup returns CDR1 SQVTM and CDR2 ANQGSEA. CDR3 sequence (DNA): TGCAGCGTCCATGACAGGGAAGCCTATACGCAGTATTTT. It yields the protein CSVHDREAYTQYF.

This chain connects TRBV28 to TRBJ2-2; unclear D gene. There are 16 residues in the CDR3. Trimming pared 2 bases from V and 0 bases from J, leaving 10 bases between. CDR1 and CDR2 from the germline V gene are MDHEN and SYDVKM. The CDR3 DNA reads as TGTGCCAGCAGTTTAGGTGACTTCGCGAACACCGGGGAGCTGTTTTTT. Residues: CASSLGDFANTGELFF.